A single TCR beta chain is shown here with its context. Germline CDR1 SGHTA, CDR2 FQGNSA. Trimming left V 5 bases short and J 3 bases short, with 16 bases between. CDR3 length: 15 residues. The data stem from a study of blood T cell repertoires in COVID-19. The method was immunoSEQ multiplex PCR; TCRdb's version includes in-frame clones alone and lacks a portion of them. The data show tens of thousands of clones, with 75% to 90% seen just once and less than 3.5% held by the top ten. The chain uses TRBV7-2 and TRBJ1-1; possible D gene TRBD1, 6 bases. The specimen sequenced was peripheral blood. The TCR originated in a woman aged 45-59 years with active or convalescent COVID-19. This CDR3 is CASSATSYRDTEAFF. The CDR3 DNA reads TGTGCCAGCAGCGCGACCTCCTACAGGGACACTGAAGCTTTCTTT.